This TCR beta chain was identified during a study of T cell responses to AZD1222 COVID-19 vaccine. The assay was immunoSEQ multiplex PCR, and TCRdb's table has in-frame clones only and misses some. Of around 87,000 clones listed, approximately 90% are singletons. On this clone itself: Its matching antigen is unknown.

Study-wide points: The breadth and depth of Spike-specific TCRs increased once two AZD1222 doses had been given. Donors were chiefly white British, with a greater number of females, and clonal diversity was perhaps underestimated.

The CDR3 totals 17 residues. CDR1 and CDR2 (germline): LNHNV, YYDKDF (reference sequence). J gave up 3 bases and V 3 bases, and 11 bases lay outside the gene matches. Source: peripheral blood, taken 28 days after the second AZD1222 dose. The clonotype originates from an adult who received the AZD1222 COVID-19 vaccine. The chain joins TRBV15 to TRBJ1-5, with 7 nucleotides matching TRBD1. Here the CDR3 reads CATSRGYGTALNQPQHF. The CDR3 bases are TGTGCCACCAGCAGGGGCTATGGGACAGCCCTCAATCAGCCCCAGCATTTT. Using reference TRBV15 and TRBJ1-5 for the parts outside the CDR3, the full variable domain is DAMVIQNPRYQVTQFGKPVTLSCSQTLNHNVMYWYQQKSSQAPKLLFHYYDKDFNNEADTPDNFQSRRPNTSFCFLDIRSPGLGDTAMYLCATSRGYGTALNQPQHFGDGTRLSIL.